What follows are 23 T cell receptor beta chains derived from one specimen sequenced in a study of early T cells in non-severe SARS-CoV-2 infection (dated by TCRdb to the early 2020s). Libraries were constructed by 5' RACE. The listed sequencing device is NextSeq 500. Through fastp at Q25 and MiXCR, TCRdb rebuilt clones from the public reads, retaining in-frame beta chains. Under each unique CDR3 protein, matching rows form one entry showing the most common genes and DNA. The sample records almost 30,000 distinct CDR3 sequences, roughly 5% of which are singletons. The ten biggest clones cover about a tenth of the sample. What was sequenced was whole blood. These receptors all stem from an adult who was a healthcare worker with PCR-confirmed SARS-CoV-2 infection or an uninfected control (not recorded which).

Of note for this clonotype: Being one base from a much bigger clone, this may be a read error. The chain is built from TRBV10-3 and TRBJ2-7; 9 nucleotides agree with TRBD2. CDR1 is ENHRY, CDR2 SYGVKD, per germline. The CDR3 extends over 17 amino acids. V lost 4 bases to trimming and J lost 2 bases; unmatched junction nucleotides: 12. The CDR3 is CAISGSWPPSGTYEQYF. Written as DNA, the CDR3 is TGTGCCATCAGTGGGTCGTGGCCGCCTAGCGGGACCTACGAGCAGTACTTC.

This clonotype was seen many times. The rearrangement links TRBV5-1 to TRBJ1-4, with no clear D. The CDR3 consists of 18 residues. V was trimmed by 1 base and J by 0 bases, leaving 16 bases between them. Germline assignment: CDR1 SGHRS and CDR2 YFSETQ. The CDR3 is CASSLLSSALATNEKLFF. CDR3 DNA: TGCGCCAGCAGCTTGTTGTCGTCAGCCCTTGCAACTAATGAAAAACTGTTTTTT.

This clonotype was counted many times. The chain employs TRBV7-2 and TRBJ2-3; 8 positions agree with TRBD1. CDR1 and CDR2 from the germline V gene are SGHTA and FQGNSA. The CDR3 runs to 16 residues. Trimming at V came to 6 bases and at J to 8 bases, leaving 16 bases not matched to a gene. The CDR3 spells CASSYNRDRFNRTQYF. CDR3 nucleotides: TGTGCCAGCAGTTATAACCGGGACAGGTTTAATCGTACGCAGTATTTT.

This clonotype was recorded at least ten times. The chain has TRBV6-1 and TRBJ1-1; 7 positions agree with TRBD1. V was clipped by 10 bases and J by 4 bases; unmatched bases: 9. The CDR3 contains 13 residues. Germline V gives CDR1 MNHNS, CDR2 SASEGT. This chain's CDR3 is CATVITGATEAFF. The CDR3 nucleotides are TGTGCCACCGTTATCACAGGGGCCACTGAAGCTTTCTTT.

The gene calls are TRBV5-1 and TRBJ1-4; D perhaps matches TRBD1 (6 bases). The V gene lost 4 bases and the J gene lost 5 bases, with 12 bases spanning the gap. The CDR3 covers 14 residues. Germline values: CDR1 SGHRS, CDR2 YFSETQ. The CDR3 region has the DNA TGCGCCAGCAGCATCGGGACACGGAATGAAAAACTGTTTTTT. Its translation: CASSIGTRNEKLFF. The whole variable domain, filled in from reference TRBV5-1 and TRBJ1-4, reads KAGVTQTPRYLIKTRGQQVTLSCSPISGHRSVSWYQQTPGQGLQFLFEYFSETQRNKGNFPGRFSGRQFSNSRSEMNVSTLELGDSALYLCASSIGTRNEKLFFGSGTQLSVL.

This clonotype appeared many times. V gene TRBV5-6 combines with J gene TRBJ2-1; TRBD2 is a possible D gene (7 bases). Trimming took off 9 bases at V and 2 bases at J, with 18 bases between the two ends. Germline CDR1 is SGHDT and CDR2 is YYEEEE. The CDR3 contains 15 residues. The CDR3 region is CATHLRGGTYNEQFF. The CDR3 nucleotides read TGTGCCACCCACTTAAGGGGGGGCACCTACAATGAGCAGTTCTTC.

This clonotype has at least ten counts. The J gene is TRBJ2-7, the V gene TRBV20-1; 8 nucleotides align to TRBD1. The CDR3 runs to 15 residues. Germline trimming cut 5 bases from V and 0 bases from J; bases unmatched to any gene: 9. Germline values: CDR1 DFQATT, CDR2 SNEGSKA (reference sequence). The CDR3 region is CSAHKGQGVSYEQYF. CDR3 nucleotides: TGCAGTGCTCACAAAGGACAGGGAGTCTCCTACGAGCAGTACTTC.

The table lists this clonotype with many counts. The chain combines TRBV7-2 with TRBJ2-1; 13 bases map to TRBD2. Germline values: CDR1 SGHTA, CDR2 FQGNSA. The CDR3 is 20 residues long. J was trimmed by 2 bases and V by 4 bases; bases with no gene match: 14. The CDR3 is CASSSRLAGGPIGAYNEQFF. In nucleotides, the CDR3 is TGTGCCAGCAGCTCCCGACTAGCGGGAGGCCCTATAGGGGCCTACAATGAGCAGTTCTTC.

This clonotype was recorded many times. V and J are TRBV19 and TRBJ2-7; 9 bases map to TRBD1. The V segment lost 5 bases and the J segment 3 bases; nucleotides outside the gene matches: 2. CDR3 size: 13 residues. The V gene's germline CDR1 is LNHDA and CDR2 SQIVND (reference sequence). CDR3 sequence: CASSADRGYEQYF. CDR3 nucleotide sequence: TGTGCCAGTAGTGCGGACAGGGGCTACGAGCAGTACTTC.

This clonotype was seen at least ten times. V usage is TRBV7-2 and J usage is TRBJ1-3; no firm D call. Trimming took off 1 base at V and 0 bases at J, with 10 bases between the two ends. Germline CDR1 SGHTA, CDR2 FQGNSA. This CDR3 spans 16 amino acids. CDR3 loop: CASSLDFGASGNTIYF. DNA for the CDR3: TGTGCCAGCAGCTTAGATTTCGGAGCCTCTGGAAACACCATATATTTT.

V gene TRBV27 combines with J gene TRBJ2-7; D uncertain. CDR3 length: 14 amino acids. V lost 7 bases and J 3 bases, leaving 16 bases between the germline ends. From germline, CDR1 is MNHEY and CDR2 SMNVEV (reference sequence). The CDR3 here is CASTPLGTNYEQYF. Written as DNA, the CDR3 is TGTGCCAGCACTCCCCTGGGCACCAACTACGAGCAGTACTTC.

This clonotype was observed at least ten times. The chain has TRBV5-6 and TRBJ1-1, with TRBD1 as a possible D gene (5 bases). Looked up from germline, CDR1 is SGHDT and CDR2 is YYEEEE. The CDR3 spans 14 residues. Trimming cost V 0 bases and J 0 bases, with 6 bases left between them. The CDR3 region has the DNA TGTGCCAGCAGCTTGGAGGGACTGAACACTGAAGCTTTCTTT. Translation gives CASSLEGLNTEAFF.

This clonotype was detected ten times or more. The chain joins TRBV12-3 or TRBV12-4 to TRBJ2-1, with 12 positions matching TRBD2. There are 16 residues in the CDR3. V shed 5 bases and J 6 bases; nucleotides not matched to a gene: 8. The CDR3 bases are TGTGCCAGCAGTCAACCCAGACTAGCGGGAGTCAATGAGCAGTTCTTC. This codes for CASSQPRLAGVNEQFF.

This clonotype was counted between two and nine times. The rearrangement joins TRBV2 to TRBJ2-2; perhaps TRBD1 as D (5 bases). This CDR3 spans 14 amino acids. Germline CDR1 SNHLY, CDR2 FYNNEI. Between the trimmed V and J ends, which lost 6 bases and 3 bases, there was a span of 11 bases. CDR3 amino acids: CASRPGYDTGELFF. CDR3 nucleotide sequence: TGTGCCAGCAGGCCAGGGTATGACACCGGGGAGCTGTTTTTT.

This clonotype showed up many times. The V and J genes are TRBV3-1 and TRBJ2-7; perhaps TRBD1 as D (6 bases). Per germline, CDR1 LGHDT and CDR2 YNNKEL (reference sequence). This CDR3 is 13 amino acids long. Between the trimmed V and J ends, which lost 4 bases and 2 bases, there was a span of 9 bases. CDR3 residues: CASSPGTPYEQYF. In nucleotides, the CDR3 is TGTGCCAGCAGCCCGGGGACACCCTACGAGCAGTACTTC.

This clonotype was detected ten times or more. This rearrangement joins TRBV29-1 to TRBJ1-2; possible D gene TRBD1, 6 bases. CDR3 size: 14 residues. The germline V gene encodes CDR1 SQVTM and CDR2 ANQGSEA. The ends were cut back, 7 bases at V and 4 bases at J, with 19 bases in the middle. The CDR3 protein is CSAEAGAGTYGYTF. The DNA for the CDR3 is TGCAGCGCCGAAGCAGGGGCGGGGACCTATGGCTACACCTTC.

This clonotype was observed many times. The CDR3 DNA reads TGTGCCAGCAGCCGTCGGACAGGATCCGCGAACACCGGGGAGCTGTTTTTT. Residues: CASSRRTGSANTGELFF. V is TRBV3-1 and J is TRBJ2-2, with TRBD1 identical over 7 bases. The J segment lost 0 bases and the V segment lost 4 bases, leaving 8 bases of the junction unmatched. Germline CDR1 reads LGHDT; CDR2 reads YNNKEL (reference sequence). The length of the CDR3 is 17 residues.

This clonotype was counted at least ten times. This chain's CDR3 is CASSQDRGARTGELFF. As DNA, the CDR3 is TGTGCCAGCAGCCAAGATCGGGGGGCGCGGACCGGGGAGCTGTTTTTT. The rearrangement joins TRBV4-2 to TRBJ2-2, with D possibly TRBD2 on 7 matching bases. The CDR3 has 16 residues. The V and J ends lost 0 bases and 5 bases respectively, with 13 bases between them. CDR1 and CDR2 from the germline V gene are LGHNA and YNFKEQ.

This clonotype was found many times. The CDR3 protein is CASSLLAASTDTQYF. CDR3 bases: TGTGCCAGCAGTTTATTGGCAGCTAGCACAGATACGCAGTATTTT. The chain has TRBV28 and TRBJ2-3; D not certain. Looked up from germline, CDR1 is MDHEN and CDR2 is SYDVKM. Trimming stripped 1 base from V and 0 bases from J, with 8 bases between. The CDR3 spans 15 residues.

The rearrangement joins TRBV30 to TRBJ1-5; perhaps TRBD1 as D (5 bases). Germline loops: CDR1 GTSNPN, CDR2 SVGIG (reference sequence). CDR3 length: 13 residues. V was pared by 2 bases and J by 7 bases, with 12 bases between. In DNA, the CDR3 is TGTGCCTGGAGTCTGAGTGGGGACCAGCCCCAGCATTTT. Encoded protein: CAWSLSGDQPQHF.

In this sample, this clonotype turned up a few times. V gene TRBV6-6 combines with J gene TRBJ2-2; 8 nucleotides line up with TRBD2. CDR1 is MNHNY, CDR2 SVGAGI, per germline (reference sequence). V lost 4 bases, J lost 5 bases, and 6 bases stayed unmatched. The CDR3 loop spans 15 amino acids. The CDR3 region is CASSSSGGETGELFF. CDR3 in DNA: TGTGCCAGCAGTTCCAGCGGGGGCGAGACCGGGGAGCTGTTTTTT.

There are a few counts of this clonotype. The chain employs TRBV29-1 and TRBJ2-3, with unresolved D. The CDR3 has 13 amino acids. Germline assignment: CDR1 SQVTM and CDR2 ANQGSEA. Trimming left V 5 bases short and J 2 bases short, with 11 bases between. The CDR3 coding sequence is TGCAGCGTTCCCGGACGGGCCACAGATACGCAGTATTTT. This codes for CSVPGRATDTQYF.

This clonotype has at least ten counts. This chain links TRBV5-8 with TRBJ1-1, with D possibly TRBD1 on 5 matching bases. V was cut by 4 bases and J by 4 bases, with 17 bases left in between. The CDR3 is 15 residues long. Per germline, CDR1 SGHTS and CDR2 YDEGEE. This chain's CDR3 is CASSPLGGIGTEAFF. In DNA, the CDR3 is TGTGCCAGCAGCCCCCTTGGGGGGATAGGCACTGAAGCTTTCTTT.